This T cell receptor beta chain comes out of a study of T cells in Graves' hyperthyroidism and ophthalmopathy. General observations from the study: From stable hyperthyroidism, ophthalmopathy was set apart by a 13 V-J model.

Newly diagnosed hyperthyroidism patients aged 18 to 65 years had disease lasting under 2 months. Diagnosis rested on symptoms, serum thyroxine and TRAb, thyroid ultrasound, and orbital computed tomography. This clonotype appeared many times. The antigen remains undetermined. From germline, CDR1 is SGHRS and CDR2 YFSETQ. CDR3 length equals 11 residues. V gave up 9 bases and J gave up 7 bases, with 10 bases separating them. The CDR3 regions of TCR beta were amplified from RNA transcripts. Researchers ran a first-round RT-PCR on the TCR CDR3 using the HTBI primer set. From the multiplex PCR reads, TCRdb called clonotypes with MiXCR, one entry per CDR3 protein. The profile shows roughly 700,000 distinct CDR3 sequences, approximately 14% of them singletons.

The V and J genes are TRBV5-1 and TRBJ2-2; tentatively, D is TRBD1 (5 bases). The TCR was taken from a woman younger than 30 with Graves' hyperthyroidism. The sequenced material came from blood. The CDR3 DNA sequence: TGCGCCACAGGGCAAGGCGGGGAGCTGTTTTTT. This codes for CATGQGGELFF. The whole variable domain, remainder taken from reference TRBV5-1 and TRBJ2-2, is KAGVTQTPRYLIKTRGQQVTLSCSPISGHRSVSWYQQTPGQGLQFLFEYFSETQRNKGNFPGRFSGRQFSNSRSEMNVSTLELGDSALYLCATGQGGELFFGEGSRLTVL.